Here is one TCR beta chain with its context. The antigen it recognizes is unknown. No much larger clone exists at a distance of one base, and base qualities are not known. The CDR3 regions of human TCRbeta chains were analyzed by immunosequencing. The source study handled its data this way. Repertoire TCRs were matched against a reference library of SARS-CoV-2-specific TCRs generated with the MIRA antigen-specificity platform. Breadth was defined as the fraction of unique TCRs that were SARS-CoV-2-associated, and depth was defined as the fraction of total T cells that were SARS-CoV-2-associated. Using the MIRA data, each spike-specific TCR was assigned both to the spike region to which the TCR was reactive and to a CD4 or CD8 class. Log10-transformed breadth and depth values were compared by one-way ANOVA with Sidak's multiple comparisons tests. TCRdb took this table from immuneACCESS and kept in-frame rearrangements with V and J called. Such tables lack part of the clones; where checked against another copy, unresolved V genes explain under half of the gap, and the rest is unexplained. The V and J calls and the clone size are those of that table, but D and trimming were determined from the DNA. Here the sample has about 150,000 clones; roughly 90% occur a single time. Over 1.5% of the sample rests with the top ten.

This sample is part of a study of T cell responses to AZD1222 COVID-19 vaccine (dated by TCRdb to about 2021). Regarding the study in general: AZD1222 recipients whose second dose came at about 4 weeks and those whose second dose came at about 12 weeks were combined into one group, since spike-specific TCR depth and breadth did not differ between the two schedules. TCR sequencing was performed for about 250 trial participants, of whom about 210 were given two doses of AZD1222 and around 25 were given two doses of MenACWY control vaccine. Trial participants were enrolled by age into subgroups of 18-55, 56-69 and 70-plus years, and around 150, 28 and 57 TCR-sequenced participants, respectively, were included in these subgroups. What the work shows at the level of the full study, not this receptor alone: The whole spike protein was spanned by vaccine-associated CD4 TCRs, and dominant responses were seen in regions 160-218 and 743-854. Reportedly, close to half of the unique spike-specific TCRs recognized epitopes lying outside the regions that are mutated in the B.1.351 and B.1.1.7 variants. Spike-specific TCR breadth and depth rose significantly after two AZD1222 doses compared with day 0 and with MenACWY recipients. Conclusions about previously exposed vaccinees are limited because only six or seven AZD1222 recipients were SARS-CoV-2 seropositive at baseline. Participants were mostly white British, with more females than males. The authors suggested clonal diversity may have been underestimated. Because no day 14 peak-response samples were available, repertoires were characterized only after the peak T cell response. In the small 56-69-year group, the increase in depth fell short of significance, most likely because of low power.

This sample's time point label indicates: baseline before first vaccination. Vaccinee samples came from UK trials COV001 and COV002, including a single-blind randomized controlled phase 2/3 trial of AZD1222 (ChAdOx1 nCoV-19) in healthy adults. For TCRbeta chain sequencing, PBMC samples were collected from trial participants at day 0 and at day 28 after the second dose. Sequencing used peripheral blood, obtained on day 0 of AZD1222 vaccination. The TCR was taken from an adult in good health.

The CDR3 region has the sequence CASTMEGAVGSPLHF. The nucleotide sequence is given as TGCGCCAGCACAATGGAGGGGGCTGTAGGATCACCCCTCCACTTT. The chain uses TRBV5-1 and TRBJ1-6; TRBD1 agrees with 7 junctional bases. From the cysteine through the phenylalanine, the CDR3 covers 15 amino acids. Only the CDR3 DNA is retained, 45 bases long and in frame from the first base. V is trimmed back by 6 bases and J by 10 bases, and the junction contains 13 bases that no gene match accounts for. Looking up the germline V gene yields CDR1 SGHRS and CDR2 YFSETQ.